Shown below are 2 T cell receptor beta chains from a single sample sequenced in a study of CXCR3 chemokines and chemotherapy response in bladder cancer. TCRdb used MiXCR to reprocess the PCR reads, holding one entry per CDR3 protein. The table records approximately 5,200 distinct CDR3 sequences, roughly an eighth of them present only once. The specimen was obtained from a patient whose treatment included neoadjuvant chemotherapy. These receptors originate from a human donor with bladder cancer that responded to neoadjuvant chemotherapy.

This clonotype is medium-sized in the sample. This CDR3 reads CASSLEANYGYTF. The CDR3 nucleotides read TGTGCCAGCAGCTTGGAGGCTAACTATGGCTACACCTTC. The rearrangement uses TRBV5-4 and TRBJ1-2; D is unresolved. Germline CDR1 is SGHNT and CDR2 is YYREEE (reference sequence). The length of the CDR3 is 13 residues. V lost 0 bases to trimming and J lost 0 bases, with 3 bases between them.

In this sample, this clonotype turned up many times. V usage is TRBV30 and J usage is TRBJ2-7, with D possibly being TRBD2 (6 bases). CDR3 length: 14 amino acids. V lost 0 bases to trimming and J lost 2 bases, with 11 bases between them. Germline V lookup: CDR1 GTSNPN, CDR2 SVGIG (reference sequence). CDR3 bases: TGTGCCTGGAGTGTGGAGGGAGGCCCCTACGAGCAGTACTTC. Amino acids: CAWSVEGGPYEQYF.